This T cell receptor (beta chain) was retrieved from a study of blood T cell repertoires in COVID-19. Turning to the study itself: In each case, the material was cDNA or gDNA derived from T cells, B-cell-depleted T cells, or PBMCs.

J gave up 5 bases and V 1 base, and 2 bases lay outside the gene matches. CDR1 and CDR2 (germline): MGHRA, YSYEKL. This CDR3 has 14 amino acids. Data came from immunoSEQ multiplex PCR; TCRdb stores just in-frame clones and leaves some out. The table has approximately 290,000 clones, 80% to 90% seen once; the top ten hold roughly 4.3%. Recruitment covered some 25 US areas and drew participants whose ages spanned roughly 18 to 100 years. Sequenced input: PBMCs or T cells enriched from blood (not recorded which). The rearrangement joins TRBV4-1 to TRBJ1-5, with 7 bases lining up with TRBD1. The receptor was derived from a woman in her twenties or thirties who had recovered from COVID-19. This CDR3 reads CASSQGQGDQPQHF. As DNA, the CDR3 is TGCGCCAGCAGCCAAGGACAGGGAGATCAGCCCCAGCATTTT.